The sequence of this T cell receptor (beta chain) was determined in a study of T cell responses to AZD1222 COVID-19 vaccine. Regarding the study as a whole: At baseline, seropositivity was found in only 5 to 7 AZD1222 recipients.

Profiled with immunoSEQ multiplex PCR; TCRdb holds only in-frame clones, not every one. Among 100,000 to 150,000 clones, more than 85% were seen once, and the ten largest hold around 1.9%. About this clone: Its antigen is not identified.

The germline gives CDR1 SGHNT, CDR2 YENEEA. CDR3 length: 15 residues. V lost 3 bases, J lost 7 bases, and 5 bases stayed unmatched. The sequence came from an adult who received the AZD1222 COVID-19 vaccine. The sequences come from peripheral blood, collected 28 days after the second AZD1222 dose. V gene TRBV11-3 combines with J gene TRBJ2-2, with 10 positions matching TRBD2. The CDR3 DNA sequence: TGTGCCAGCAGCTTTACTAGCGGGATCGGCGGGGAGCTGTTTTTT. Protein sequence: CASSFTSGIGGELFF.